The 10 T cell receptor beta chains given below trace back to one sample, sequenced in a study of blood T cells in healthy people across ages (dated by TCRdb to the mid-2010s). Libraries came from 5' RACE. Data came from an Illumina HiSeq 2500. A second PCR of about 7 to 12 cycles was run with a J-beta primer mix and a sample-barcoded 5' primer. TCRdb's own reprocessing of the public reads used fastp at Q25 and MiXCR and kept productive beta chains. Entries that share a CDR3 protein sequence are merged under the most common genes and DNA. This sample is represented by approximately 960,000 distinct CDR3 sequences; 29% of them were singletons. Roughly 10% of the sample rests with the top ten. This sample was also put to use in a study of T cells of mothers and their children.

The sample comprised blood. These receptors all stem from a woman in her thirties or forties in good health.

A word on this clonotype: Germline and junction disagree at one end, which may indicate a read error. This chain joins TRBV20-1 and TRBJ1-1; possibly TRBD1 for D (5 bases). CDR1 and CDR2 from the germline V gene are DFQATT and SNEGSKA (reference sequence). The CDR3 contains 15 residues. This CDR3 is CSARSRVWENAEAFF. CDR3 nucleotides: TGCAGTGCTAGGTCCAGGGTTTGGGAGAACGCTGAAGCTTTCTTT.

This clonotype was detected many times. This chain uses TRBV29-1 with TRBJ2-1; the match to TRBD2 covers 8 bases. The CDR3 consists of 12 residues. Germline V gene lookup returns CDR1 SQVTM and CDR2 ANQGSEA. The CDR3 DNA reads as TGCAGTGCGGCGGGAGGTGGCAATGAGCAGTTCTTC. Translation: CSAAGGGNEQFF.

This clonotype turned up a few times. The V and J genes are TRBV4-3 and TRBJ1-1; D not certain. The CDR3 has 15 amino acids. The germline V gene has CDR1 LGHNA and CDR2 YSLEER. V lost 0 bases, J lost 1 base, and 9 bases lay in between. Written as DNA, the CDR3 is TGCGCCAGCAGCCAAGATCCCAACACGAACACTGAAGCTTTCTTT. This sequence encodes CASSQDPNTNTEAFF.

The chain has TRBV28 and TRBJ1-4; 7 bases match TRBD1. The CDR3 has 15 residues. CDR1 MDHEN and CDR2 SYDVKM come from the germline V gene. J gave up 7 bases and V 5 bases, and 10 bases lay outside the gene matches. In nucleotides, the CDR3 is TGTGCCAGCAGTAGCCTGACAGGGTCTGGTGAAAAACTGTTTTTT. It specifies CASSSLTGSGEKLFF.

In its sample, this clonotype was seen many times. V is TRBV4-1 and J is TRBJ1-2, with TRBD1 matching over 8 bases. Germline values: CDR1 MGHRA, CDR2 YSYEKL. V lost 3 bases, J lost 4 bases, and 4 bases stayed unmatched. This CDR3 contains 14 residues. The CDR3 nucleotides read TGCGCCAGCAGCCAGAGTACAGGGGGCTATGGCTACACCTTC. Translation: CASSQSTGGYGYTF.

This clonotype was seen more than once but under ten times. The chain couples TRBV27 to TRBJ2-7; 9 positions agree with TRBD1. CDR3 length: 15 residues. Per the germline V gene, CDR1 is MNHEY and CDR2 is SMNVEV (reference sequence). Losses at the gene ends were 5 bases for V and 3 bases for J; bases not matched to a gene: 8. CDR3 loop: CASSKRDRDIYEQYF. Here the CDR3 DNA reads TGTGCCAGCAGTAAAAGGGACAGGGATATCTACGAGCAGTACTTC.

This clonotype was seen a few times. The chain links TRBV11-2 to TRBJ2-3; TRBD1 matches 7 bases. The CDR3 is 15 residues long. V lost 4 bases to trimming and J lost 4 bases; unmatched junction nucleotides: 8. The germline gives CDR1 SGHAT, CDR2 FQNNGV. CDR3 protein: CASSWDSSRSDTQYF. In DNA, the CDR3 is TGTGCCAGCAGCTGGGACAGCTCACGTTCAGATACGCAGTATTTT.

The V and J genes are TRBV27 and TRBJ1-2, with D tentatively TRBD1 (6 bases). The CDR3 has 15 amino acids. Germline lookup yields CDR1 MNHEY and CDR2 SMNVEV (reference sequence). V lost 5 bases to trimming and J lost 4 bases, with 17 bases between them. This chain's CDR3 is CASSPWTDRGYGYTF. The CDR3 nucleotides are TGTGCCAGCAGTCCTTGGACAGATCGGGGCTATGGCTACACCTTC.

This clonotype was seen many times. The chain carries TRBV20-1 and TRBJ2-7; 7 bases match TRBD2. The CDR3 loop spans 16 amino acids. Germline CDR1 reads DFQATT; CDR2 reads SNEGSKA (reference sequence). Trimming at V came to 2 bases and at J to 6 bases, leaving 16 bases not matched to a gene. In nucleotides, the CDR3 is TGCAGTGCTAGACCAATTCGGGGGGACGCCTCTACCGAGCAGTACTTC. It encodes CSARPIRGDASTEQYF.

This clonotype was seen a few times. This chain links TRBV29-1 with TRBJ2-7; perhaps TRBD2 as D (5 bases). Per germline, CDR1 SQVTM and CDR2 ANQGSEA. The CDR3 runs to 12 residues. V lost 6 bases, J lost 0 bases, and 9 bases lay in between. The CDR3 DNA reads TGCAGCGTCGCGGACTCCTCCTACGAGCAGTACTTC. Translation gives CSVADSSYEQYF.